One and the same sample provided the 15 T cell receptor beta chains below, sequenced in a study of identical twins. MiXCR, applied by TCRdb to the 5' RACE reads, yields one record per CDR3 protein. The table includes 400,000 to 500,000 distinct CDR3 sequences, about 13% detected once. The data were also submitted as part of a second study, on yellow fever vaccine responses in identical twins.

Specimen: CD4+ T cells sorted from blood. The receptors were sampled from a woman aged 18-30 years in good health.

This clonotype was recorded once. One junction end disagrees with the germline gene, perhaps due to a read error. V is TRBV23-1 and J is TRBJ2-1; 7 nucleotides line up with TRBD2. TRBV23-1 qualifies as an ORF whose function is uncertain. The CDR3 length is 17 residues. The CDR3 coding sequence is TGCGCCAGCAGATCTATTGAAGGCGGGAGCTCCTACTATGAGCAGTTCTTC. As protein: CASRSIEGGSSYYEQFF.

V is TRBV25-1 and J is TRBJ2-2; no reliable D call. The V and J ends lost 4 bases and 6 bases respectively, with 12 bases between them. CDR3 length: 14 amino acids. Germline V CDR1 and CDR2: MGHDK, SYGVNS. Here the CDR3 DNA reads TGTGCCAGCAGTGCCGGTCTTCCCCCCGGGGAGCTGTTTTTT. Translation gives CASSAGLPPGELFF.

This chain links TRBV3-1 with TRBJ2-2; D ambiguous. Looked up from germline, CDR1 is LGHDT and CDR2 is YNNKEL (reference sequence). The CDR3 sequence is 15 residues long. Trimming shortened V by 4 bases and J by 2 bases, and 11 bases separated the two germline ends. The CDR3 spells CASSPLKKNTGELFF. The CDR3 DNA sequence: TGTGCCAGCAGCCCCCTCAAGAAAAACACCGGGGAGCTGTTTTTT. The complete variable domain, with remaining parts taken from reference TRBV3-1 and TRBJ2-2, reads DTAVSQTPKYLVTQMGNDKSIKCEQNLGHDTMYWYKQDSKKFLKIMFSYNNKELIINETVPNRFSPKSPDKAHLNLHINSLELGDSAVYFCASSPLKKNTGELFFGEGSRLTVL.

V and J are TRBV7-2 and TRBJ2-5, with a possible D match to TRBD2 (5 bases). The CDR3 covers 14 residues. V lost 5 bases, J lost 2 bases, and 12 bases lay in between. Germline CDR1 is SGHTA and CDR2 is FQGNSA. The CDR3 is CASSLRRRQETQYF. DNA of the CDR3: TGTGCCAGCAGCCTGCGGAGGAGACAAGAGACCCAGTACTTC.

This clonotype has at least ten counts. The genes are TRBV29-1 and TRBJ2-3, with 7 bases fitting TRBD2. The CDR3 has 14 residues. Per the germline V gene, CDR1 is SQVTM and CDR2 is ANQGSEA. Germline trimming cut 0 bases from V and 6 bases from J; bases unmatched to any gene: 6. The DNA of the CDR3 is TGCAGCGTTGAAGAGACTAGCTTTACGGATACGCAGTATTTT. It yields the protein CSVEETSFTDTQYF.

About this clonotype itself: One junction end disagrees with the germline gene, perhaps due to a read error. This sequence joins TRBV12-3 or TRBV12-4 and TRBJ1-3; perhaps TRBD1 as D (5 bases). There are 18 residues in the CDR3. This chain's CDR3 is CAISSNRNPSVGGNTIYF. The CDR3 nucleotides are TGTGCCATCAGTTCCAACAGGAATCCCTCTGTCGGTGGAAACACCATATATTTT.

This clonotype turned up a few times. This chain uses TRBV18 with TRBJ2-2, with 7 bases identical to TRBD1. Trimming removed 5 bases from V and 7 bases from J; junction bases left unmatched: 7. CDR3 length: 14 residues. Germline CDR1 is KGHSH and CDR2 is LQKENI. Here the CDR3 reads CASSATGTDGELFF. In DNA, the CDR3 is TGTGCCAGCTCAGCGACAGGGACCGACGGGGAGCTGTTTTTT.

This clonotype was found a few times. CDR3 sequence reads: CASSRTAGWDNQPQHF. In DNA form, the CDR3 reads TGTGCCAGCAGCAGGACGGCCGGTTGGGACAATCAGCCCCAGCATTTT. The V gene is TRBV6-1, the J gene TRBJ1-5; D call uncertain. The CDR3 is made up of 16 amino acids. The V end was cut by 6 bases, the J end by 3 bases, with 18 bases between. Per the germline V gene, CDR1 is MNHNS and CDR2 is SASEGT.

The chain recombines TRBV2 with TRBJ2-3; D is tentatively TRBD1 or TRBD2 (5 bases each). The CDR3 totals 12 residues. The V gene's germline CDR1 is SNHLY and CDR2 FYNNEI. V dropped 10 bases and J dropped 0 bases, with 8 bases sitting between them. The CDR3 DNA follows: TGTGCCATCGGGGCGAGCACAGATACGCAGTATTTT. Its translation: CAIGASTDTQYF.

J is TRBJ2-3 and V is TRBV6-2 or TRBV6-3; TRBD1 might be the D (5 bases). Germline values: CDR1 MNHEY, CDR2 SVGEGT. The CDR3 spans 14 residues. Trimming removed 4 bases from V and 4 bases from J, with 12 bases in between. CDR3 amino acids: CASSSGSRADTQYF. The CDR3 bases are TGTGCCAGCAGTTCAGGGTCAAGGGCAGATACGCAGTATTTT.

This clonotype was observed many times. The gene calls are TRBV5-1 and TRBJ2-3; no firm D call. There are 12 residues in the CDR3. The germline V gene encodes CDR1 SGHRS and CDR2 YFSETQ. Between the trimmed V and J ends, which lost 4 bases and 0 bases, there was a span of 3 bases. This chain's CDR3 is CASSISTDTQYF. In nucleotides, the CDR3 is TGCGCCAGCAGCATTAGCACAGATACGCAGTATTTT.

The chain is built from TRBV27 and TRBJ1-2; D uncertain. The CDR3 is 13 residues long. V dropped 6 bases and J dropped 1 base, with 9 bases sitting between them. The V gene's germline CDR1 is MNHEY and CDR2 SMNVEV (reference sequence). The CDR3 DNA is TGTGCCAGCAGCCAGACCCGTAACTATGGCTACACCTTC. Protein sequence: CASSQTRNYGYTF.

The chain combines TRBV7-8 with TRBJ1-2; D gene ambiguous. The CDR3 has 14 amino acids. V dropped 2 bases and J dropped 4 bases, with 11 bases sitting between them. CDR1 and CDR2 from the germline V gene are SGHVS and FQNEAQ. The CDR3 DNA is TGTGCCAGCAGCTTAAGGGAAGGAGTCTATGGCTACACCTTC. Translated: CASSLREGVYGYTF.

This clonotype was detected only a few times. Here the CDR3 DNA reads TGTGCCAGCAGTTTAGGGGATCAACGCTACGAGCAGTACTTC. Encoded protein: CASSLGDQRYEQYF. This sequence joins TRBV12-3 or TRBV12-4 and TRBJ2-7; no definite D call. V lost 1 base to trimming and J lost 3 bases, with 10 bases between them. The CDR3 loop spans 14 amino acids.

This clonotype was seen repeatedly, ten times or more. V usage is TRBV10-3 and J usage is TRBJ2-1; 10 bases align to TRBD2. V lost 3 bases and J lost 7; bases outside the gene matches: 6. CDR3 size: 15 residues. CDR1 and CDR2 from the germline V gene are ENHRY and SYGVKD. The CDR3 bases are TGTGCCATCAGTGATCAGTCACTAGCGGGAAATGAGCAGTTCTTC. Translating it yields CAISDQSLAGNEQFF.